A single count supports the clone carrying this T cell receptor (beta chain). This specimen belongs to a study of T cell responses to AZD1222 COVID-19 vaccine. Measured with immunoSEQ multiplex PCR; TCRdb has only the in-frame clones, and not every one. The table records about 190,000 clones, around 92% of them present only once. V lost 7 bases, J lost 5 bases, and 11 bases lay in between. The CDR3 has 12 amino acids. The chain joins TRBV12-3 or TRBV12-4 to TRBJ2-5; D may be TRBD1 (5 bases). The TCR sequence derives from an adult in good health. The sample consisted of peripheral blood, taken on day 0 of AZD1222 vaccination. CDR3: CASTTGLETQYF. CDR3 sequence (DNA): TGTGCCAGCACCACAGGATTGGAGACCCAGTACTTC.